Listed below are T cell receptor beta chains from one sample, sequenced in a study of response to subunit inactivated influenza vaccine. MiXCR was run by TCRdb on the RT-PCR reads, yielding one entry per CDR3 protein. Among 200,000 to 300,000 distinct CDR3 sequences listed, approximately 12% were seen once. This sample comprised non-naive T cells sorted from PBMCs, obtained less than 15 days before vaccination. The receptors derive from a man in his fifties or sixties who received an inactivated influenza vaccine. Each CDR3 is given with its conserved first and last residue. The D gene is left open where the match is weak. Size values are once, few and many counts, or a class for expanded clones, and some rows have none.

j_call cdr3_length clone_size v_call d_call cdr3_nt cdr3_aa
TRBJ2-5 18 - TRBV5-1 TRBD1 TGCGCCAGCAGCTTGGCGGGACAGGGGGCATCTATCCAAGAGACCCAGTACTTC CASSLAGQGASIQETQYF
TRBJ2-3 14 many TRBV6-1 - TGTGCCAGCAGTGAAGCGGGCAGCACAGATACGCAGTATTTT CASSEAGSTDTQYF
TRBJ1-4 15 once TRBV5-6 - TGTGCCAGCAGCTCGACAGGCTCCGCTAATGAAAAACTGTTTTTT CASSSTGSANEKLFF
TRBJ2-7 15 - TRBV5-1 - TGCGCCAGCAGCTTGGAAGGGGGAGGGCCGCGAGAGCAGTACTTC CASSLEGGGPREQYF
TRBJ2-5 15 few TRBV20-1 TRBD2 TGCAGTGCTAAGGGGAGGCGGGGGGGCCAAGAGACCCAGTACTTC CSAKGRRGGQETQYF
TRBJ1-4 15 many TRBV6-1 - TGTGCCAGCAGCCCCCGGCATCTCATTGGGGAAAAACTGTTTTTT CASSPRHLIGEKLFF
TRBJ2-3 16 - TRBV29-1 - TGCAGCGTTGATGGCCTCTGGAAGGGGAGCACAGATACGCAGTATTTT CSVDGLWKGSTDTQYF
TRBJ2-3 14 - TRBV5-5 - TGTGCCAGCAGCTTGGACAGATGGACGGATACGCAGTATTTT CASSLDRWTDTQYF
TRBJ2-5 13 few TRBV6-1 - TGTGCCAGCAGTGAACGGGAACAAGAGACCCAGTACTTC CASSEREQETQYF
TRBJ2-2 13 many TRBV29-1 - TGCAGCGTTGATGAAGTGAACACCGGGGAGCTGTTTTTT CSVDEVNTGELFF
TRBJ2-7 13 - TRBV11-2 - TGTGCCAGCAGCCCCGATGGGACCTACGAGCAGTACTTC CASSPDGTYEQYF
TRBJ1-1 16 few TRBV4-3 - TGCGCCAGCAGCCAAGATTACGGGGGGCCGCCTCATGAAGCTTTCTTT CASSQDYGGPPHEAFF
TRBJ2-7 16 - TRBV10-3 TRBD1 TGTGCCATCAGTACCCGCGAAGGGACAGGGCAAGGGCTGCAGTACTTC CAISTREGTGQGLQYF
TRBJ1-5 15 few TRBV5-5 TRBD1 TGTGCCAGCAGCAAGGACAGGGGCTGGGGTCAGCCCCAGCATTTT CASSKDRGWGQPQHF
TRBJ2-5 13 few TRBV20-1 - TGCAGTGCTACCTGGGGGAGATCCGAGACCCAGTACTTC CSATWGRSETQYF
TRBJ1-2 13 - TRBV3-1 TRBD1 TGTGCCAGCAGTAGGGGACAGGGAGAAGGCTACACCTTC CASSRGQGEGYTF
TRBJ2-3 14 few TRBV20-1 TRBD2 TGCAGTGCTAGAGGGGCGGGAGACCACATCACGCAGTATTTT CSARGAGDHITQYF
TRBJ2-7 12 - TRBV7-9 - TGTGCCAGCAGCTTAGGTGGATCGGTCGGGTACTTC CASSLGGSVGYF
TRBJ1-2 14 few TRBV28 TRBD1 TGTGCCAGCAGTTTGGGGGACAGGCCCTATGGCTACACCTTC CASSLGDRPYGYTF
TRBJ1-2 12 - TRBV28 - TGTGCCAGCAGTTCCAGGGATTATGGCTACACCTTC CASSSRDYGYTF
TRBJ2-1 16 - TRBV4-3 - TGCGCCAGCAGCCAAGATATAGGCTCCTTTTACAATGAGCAGTTCTTC CASSQDIGSFYNEQFF
TRBJ2-1 16 many TRBV24-1 TRBD2 TGTGCCACCAGTGACCCCGGGACTAGCGGGATAAATGAGCAGTTCTTC CATSDPGTSGINEQFF
TRBJ2-7 10 - TRBV20-1 - TGCAGTGCCTTACGCGGCGAGCAGTACTTC CSALRGEQYF
TRBJ1-3 14 - TRBV28 - TGTGCCAGCAGTTTTCAGGGGACTGGAAACACCATATATTTT CASSFQGTGNTIYF
TRBJ2-5 15 - TRBV6-1 - TGTGCCAGCAAAAGCGGAGGGGCCAGGGAAGAGACCCAGTACTTC CASKSGGAREETQYF
TRBJ2-7 12 many TRBV12-3/TRBV12-4 - TGTGCCAGCAGTTTCCCCGGCAGTGTGCAGTACTTC CASSFPGSVQYF
TRBJ2-3 12 few TRBV6-2/TRBV6-3 - TGTGCCAGCAGTTCTCCGGCGGATACGCAGTATTTT CASSSPADTQYF
TRBJ2-3 15 few TRBV6-1 - TGTGCCAGCAGACGGTGGACAACCCGTTGGGATACGCAGTATTTT CASRRWTTRWDTQYF
TRBJ2-3 20 few TRBV6-4 TRBD2 TGTGCCAGCAAAGACAGGTCCTTGACTAGCGGGGGCTACGGCACAGATACGCAGTATTTT CASKDRSLTSGGYGTDTQYF
TRBJ1-5 14 - TRBV4-3 - TGCGCCAGCAGTGCCCAGCGGGAAAATCAGCCCCAGCATTTT CASSAQRENQPQHF
TRBJ2-2 16 few TRBV4-3 - TGCGCCAGCAGCCAAGACCCCCTACCTAACACCGGGGAGCTGTTTTTT CASSQDPLPNTGELFF
TRBJ2-4 12 - TRBV3-1 - TGTGCCAGCATCCAAGGAAAATACATTCAGTACTTC CASIQGKYIQYF
TRBJ2-5 15 few TRBV27 - TGTGCCAGCAGTTTAACCTACAGGGTAACAGAGACCCAGTACTTC CASSLTYRVTETQYF
TRBJ2-5 15 few TRBV14 TRBD1 TGTGCCAGCAGCCAAGAACAGGGGTTCGGAGAGACCCAGTACTTC CASSQEQGFGETQYF
TRBJ2-7 16 - TRBV6-5 - TGTGCCAGCAGTTACGCAGAACCGGGACACCGATACGAGCAGTACTTC CASSYAEPGHRYEQYF
TRBJ1-2 15 many TRBV5-4 - TGTGCCAGCAGCTTGGAGTCAGGACTGCTCTATGGCTACACCTTC CASSLESGLLYGYTF
TRBJ1-1 15 few TRBV12-3/TRBV12-4 - TGTGCCAGCAGTCAAAGACGGACGTTTAACACTGAAGCTTTCTTT CASSQRRTFNTEAFF
TRBJ2-7 14 few TRBV20-1 TRBD2 TGCAGTGCTCCTCCGGGACTAGACTCCTACGAGCAGTACTTC CSAPPGLDSYEQYF
TRBJ2-7 12 - TRBV10-3 TRBD1 TGTGCCAGCGGGACAGGGTTTTACGAGCAGTACTTC CASGTGFYEQYF
TRBJ2-3 15 few TRBV4-3 TRBD1 TGCGCCAGCAGCCGAGGGGACAGGATGACAGATACGCAGTATTTT CASSRGDRMTDTQYF
TRBJ1-1 13 - TRBV6-2/TRBV6-3 - TGTGCCAGCCGGGGGGGAGTGAACACTGAAGCTTTCTTT CASRGGVNTEAFF
TRBJ1-1 14 few TRBV18 TRBD1 TGTGCCAGCTCACCGGAGGGGGCTAGGACTGAAGCTTTCTTT CASSPEGARTEAFF
TRBJ2-2 15 many TRBV2 - TGTGCCAGCAGAGGGGGGCGGAGGAACACCGGGGAGCTGTTTTTT CASRGGRRNTGELFF
TRBJ1-2 13 - TRBV20-1 - TGCAGTGCTAGAGAAGGGGTCAACTATGGCTACACCTTC CSAREGVNYGYTF
TRBJ1-5 13 - TRBV6-1 - TGTGCCAGCAGTGATGGGGGAAATCAGCCCCAGCATTTT CASSDGGNQPQHF
TRBJ2-5 15 - TRBV2 - TGTGCCAGCAGTCGGGATCCGTCCACGGGGGAGACCCAGTACTTC CASSRDPSTGETQYF
TRBJ2-7 19 - TRBV15 - TGTGCCACCAGCAGAGATCTTCCCTACGGCAGCTCATCGGGATACGAGCAGTACTTC CATSRDLPYGSSSGYEQYF
TRBJ2-1 15 - TRBV12-3/TRBV12-4 - TGTGCCAGCAGTTTAGCGTGGGCCAGCCTCAATGAGCAGTTCTTC CASSLAWASLNEQFF